These 11 T cell receptor beta chains came from one sample sequenced in a study of shared clonotypes between healthy human individuals. Libraries were prepared by immunoSEQ multiplex PCR; TCRdb keeps only in-frame clonotypes and omits some of them. The repertoire holds around 990,000 clones, with approximately 77% as singletons. The sequencing sample was made of memory CD4+ T cells from PBMCs. Specified subset: CD45RA-negative fraction. Receptors originate from a man younger than 35 in good health. Some clones in this sample may be carry-over from other donors' samples.

This clone has just a few counts. J is TRBJ1-5 and V is TRBV6-4; D might be TRBD1 (5 bases). CDR3 length: 11 residues. V lost 5 bases and J lost 12, with 11 bases in between. The V gene's germline CDR1 is MRHNA and CDR2 SNTAGT. CDR3 loop: CASSPGCNQHF. In DNA form, the CDR3 reads TGTGCCAGCAGTCCAGGGTGTAACCAGCATTTT.

V and J are TRBV29-1 and TRBJ1-4, with no clear D. Germline V lookup: CDR1 SQVTM, CDR2 ANQGSEA. The CDR3 contains 14 residues. The V and J ends lost 6 bases and 6 bases respectively, with 17 bases between them. This CDR3 is CSVSGPREYEKLFF. CDR3 bases: TGCAGCGTATCAGGTCCCCGAGAGTATGAAAAACTGTTTTTT. Combining the CDR3 with reference TRBV29-1 and TRBJ1-4 gives the whole variable domain SAVISQKPSRDICQRGTSLTIQCQVDSQVTMMFWYRQQPGQSLTLIATANQGSEATYESGFVIDKFPISRPNLTFSTLTVSNMSPEDSSIYLCSVSGPREYEKLFFGSGTQLSVL.

The chain has TRBV7-9 and TRBJ2-7; D unresolved. CDR3 size: 16 residues. The germline V gene encodes CDR1 SEHNR and CDR2 FQNEAQ (reference sequence). Between the trimmed V and J ends, which lost 0 bases and 1 base, there was a span of 13 bases. CDR3 protein: CASSLAGGQPSYEQYF. Written as DNA, the CDR3 is TGTGCCAGCAGCTTAGCAGGTGGGCAGCCATCCTACGAGCAGTACTTC.

As regards this clone: Other nucleotide sequences from this sample produce the same CDR3. The CDR3 loop reads CASSRDRDTGELFF. DNA for the CDR3: TGTGCCAGCAGCCGGGACAGGGACACCGGGGAGCTGTTTTTT. V and J are TRBV7-3 and TRBJ2-2; 9 nucleotides align to TRBD1. The CDR3 is 14 residues long. CDR1 and CDR2 (germline): SGHTA, FQGTGA. Unmatched junction bases numbered 1, after V lost 5 bases and J lost 3 bases.

The chain is built from TRBV11-2 and TRBJ1-1; D remains unclear. Trimming cost V 2 bases and J 1 base, with 5 bases left between them. CDR1 and CDR2 from the germline V gene are SGHAT and FQNNGV. This CDR3 has 13 residues. CDR3 loop: CASSLLWNTEAFF. The CDR3 DNA reads as TGTGCCAGCAGCTTATTGTGGAACACTGAAGCTTTCTTT.

The rearrangement links TRBV27 to TRBJ1-5, with no clear D. This CDR3 spans 12 amino acids. Trimming shortened V by 5 bases and J by 3 bases, and 5 bases separated the two germline ends. The germline V gene has CDR1 MNHEY and CDR2 SMNVEV (reference sequence). In nucleotides, the CDR3 is TGTGCCAGCAGTCCCTACAATCAGCCCCAGCATTTT. It translates to CASSPYNQPQHF.

This clone was seen repeatedly, ten times or more. The rearrangement links TRBV30 to TRBJ1-3; 7 bases line up with TRBD1. The CDR3 length is 15 residues. The V gene's germline CDR1 is GTSNPN and CDR2 SVGIG (reference sequence). V trimming: 3 bases; J trimming: 3 bases; junction bases outside the gene matches: 8. The chain's CDR3 is CAWRRDRLHGNTIYF. DNA for the CDR3: TGTGCCTGGAGGCGGGACAGATTGCATGGAAACACCATATATTTT.

Of note for this clone: A much larger clone sits a single nucleotide away, making a read error possible. The chain combines TRBV30 with TRBJ1-3, with a possible D match to TRBD1 (6 bases). CDR3 length: 12 amino acids. V lost 4 bases to trimming and J lost 6 bases, with 10 bases between them. Germline values: CDR1 GTSNPN, CDR2 SVGIG (reference sequence). The CDR3 sequence is CAWNRAVNTIYF. In DNA form, the CDR3 reads TGTGCCTGGAACAGGGCTGTAAACACCATATATTTT.

The chain joins TRBV28 to TRBJ2-5; tentative D call: TRBD2 (5 bases). This CDR3 has 15 residues. CDR1 and CDR2 from the germline V gene are MDHEN and SYDVKM. Between the trimmed V and J ends, which lost 6 bases and 7 bases, there was a span of 21 bases. The CDR3 region is CASSPSPGLRGTQYF. DNA of the CDR3: TGTGCCAGCAGCCCAAGCCCCGGACTCCGCGGGACCCAGTACTTC. Combining the CDR3 with reference TRBV28 and TRBJ2-5 gives the whole variable domain DVKVTQSSRYLVKRTGEKVFLECVQDMDHENMFWYRQDPGLGLRLIYFSYDVKMKEKGDIPEGYSVSREKKERFSLILESASTNQTSMYLCASSPSPGLRGTQYFGPGTRLLVL.

This rearrangement joins TRBV29-1 to TRBJ2-3; tentatively, D is TRBD1 (5 bases). Per the germline V gene, CDR1 is SQVTM and CDR2 is ANQGSEA. This CDR3 is built from 11 residues. Trimming shortened V by 5 bases and J by 5 bases, and 8 bases separated the two germline ends. CDR3 amino acids: CSVSQVDTQYF. In DNA, the CDR3 is TGCAGCGTTTCACAGGTAGATACGCAGTATTTT.

This sequence joins TRBV10-3 and TRBJ2-3; D not certain. The CDR3 has 16 residues. Per germline, CDR1 ENHRY and CDR2 SYGVKD. The germline V and J ends were trimmed by 11 bases and 0 bases, with 21 bases remaining between them. The chain's CDR3 is CASRPDRIPSTDTQYF. CDR3 nucleotides: TGTGCCTCGAGGCCAGATCGTATCCCTAGCACAGATACGCAGTATTTT.